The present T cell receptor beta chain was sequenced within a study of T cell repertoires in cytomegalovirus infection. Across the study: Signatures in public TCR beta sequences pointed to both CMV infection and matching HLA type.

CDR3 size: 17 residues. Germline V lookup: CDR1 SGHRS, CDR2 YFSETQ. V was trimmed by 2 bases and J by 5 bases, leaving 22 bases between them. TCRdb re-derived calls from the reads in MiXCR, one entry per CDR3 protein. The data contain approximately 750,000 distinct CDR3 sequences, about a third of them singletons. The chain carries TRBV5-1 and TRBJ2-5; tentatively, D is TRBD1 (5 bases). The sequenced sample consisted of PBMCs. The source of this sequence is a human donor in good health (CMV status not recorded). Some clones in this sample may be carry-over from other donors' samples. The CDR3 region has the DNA TGCGCCAGCAGCTTTTACAGGTCCGTGGAAATGACGGAGACCCAGTACTTC. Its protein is CASSFYRSVEMTETQYF.